What follows are 5 T cell receptor beta chains derived from one specimen sequenced in a study of blood T cells in healthy people across ages. A J-beta primer mix and a sample-barcoded 5' primer were used in a second PCR of about 7 to 12 cycles. Each CDR3 protein is one row after TCRdb ran MiXCR on the 5' RACE reads. The sample contains nearly 800,000 distinct CDR3 sequences, 25% of which appear only once. These sequences were also reported in another study, on T cells of mothers and their children.

The material sequenced was blood. The receptors originated from a boy aged 5 to 17 in good health.

This clonotype was observed a few times. The chain joins TRBV21-1 to TRBJ2-5; the table's D call TRBD1 went unverified against the DNA. TRBV21-1 is labeled a pseudogene. This CDR3 contains 14 residues. The CDR3 sequence: CASRGTGARETQYF. CDR3 nucleotide sequence: TGTGCCAGCCGCGGGACAGGGGCAAGAGAGACCCAGTACTTC.

This chain joins TRBV11-2 and TRBJ1-5, with 7 bases matching TRBD1. The germline gives CDR1 SGHAT, CDR2 FQNNGV. Trimming at V came to 3 bases and at J to 5 bases, leaving 4 bases not matched to a gene. This CDR3 contains 14 residues. The CDR3 nucleotides read TGTGCCAGCAGCTTCCAGGGGGAGGATCAGCCCCAGCATTTT. Encoded protein: CASSFQGEDQPQHF. The full variable domain, with the rest looked up from reference TRBV11-2 and TRBJ1-5, is EAGVAQSPRYKIIEKRQSVAFWCNPISGHATLYWYQQILGQGPKLLIQFQNNGVVDDSQLPKDRFSAERLKGVDSTLKIQPAKLEDSAVYLCASSFQGEDQPQHFGDGTRLSIL.

The V call is TRBV20-1, the J call TRBJ2-7; TRBD1 agrees at 9 bases. Germline trimming cut 1 base from V and 2 bases from J; bases unmatched to any gene: 15. This CDR3 is 18 amino acids long. The germline V gene has CDR1 DFQATT and CDR2 SNEGSKA (reference sequence). The CDR3 bases are TGCAGTGCTAGAGTCCCGGGACAGGGTTTTCGCGGAACCTACGAGCAGTACTTC. Translating it yields CSARVPGQGFRGTYEQYF.

This clonotype was observed a few times. The rearrangement joins TRBV4-3 to TRBJ2-2; the D gene could be TRBD1 or TRBD2 (5 bases each). The CDR3 loop spans 17 amino acids. V dropped 3 bases and J dropped 7 bases, with 21 bases sitting between them. Germline values: CDR1 LGHNA, CDR2 YSLEER. In DNA, the CDR3 is TGCGCCAGCAGCCAGGGGATATTTAGAGGGGCCGGCGGGGAGCTGTTTTTT. Protein product: CASSQGIFRGAGGELFF.

V is TRBV28 and J is TRBJ2-5, with TRBD1 identical over 7 bases. Germline V gene sequence: CDR1 MDHEN, CDR2 SYDVKM. The CDR3 contains 14 residues. V trimming: 8 bases; J trimming: 4 bases; junction bases outside the gene matches: 10. CDR3 DNA: TGTGCCAGCCAGACAGGGACACTGACAGAGACCCAGTACTTC. Amino acids: CASQTGTLTETQYF.